This entry lists 25 T cell receptor beta chains sequenced from one sample in a study of vaccination and CD4 T cells after COVID-19. These receptors have no known antigen. An Oncomine TCR Beta short-read assay was used to sequence the DNA from cultured CD4+ T cells. In TCRdb, the PCR reads were re-called with MiXCR into one record per CDR3 protein. The table includes some 24,000 distinct CDR3 sequences, about two fifths detected once. Time point given: late sampling 161 to 241 days after vaccination in a few convalescent patients. Treatment here: approximately nine-day PBMC culture with coronavirus spike peptide pools or control peptides (ViraFEST assay). The source was CD4+ T cells from blood, cultured in vitro, collected about 7 months after SARS-CoV-2 vaccination. The receptors were sampled from a human donor who had recovered from COVID-19.

A few counts support this clonotype. The chain uses TRBV6-1 and TRBJ2-7; TRBD2 aligns across 11 bases. The CDR3 totals 16 residues. The germline gives CDR1 MNHNS, CDR2 SASEGT. Trimming removed 4 bases from V and 5 bases from J; junction bases left unmatched: 10. CDR3 nucleotides: TGTGCCAGCAGTGGACGAGTAGCGGGAGGGGATGACGAGCAGTACTTC. Translation gives CASSGRVAGGDDEQYF.

The chain employs TRBV10-3 and TRBJ2-1; 9 bases are shared with TRBD2. Germline V gene lookup returns CDR1 ENHRY and CDR2 SYGVKD. CDR3 length: 15 residues. V lost 5 bases and J lost 8; bases outside the gene matches: 10. The CDR3 sequence is CAISYGLAGPYEQFF. The CDR3 DNA is TGTGCCATCAGTTACGGCCTAGCGGGACCCTATGAGCAGTTCTTC.

With respect to this clonotype: Sequence at one end of the junction differs from germline and may be a read error. V is TRBV20-1 and J is TRBJ2-7; 10 bases fit TRBD2. This CDR3 contains 14 residues. CDR1 is DFQATT and CDR2 is SNEGSKA in the germline V gene (reference sequence). The CDR3 is CSPRVAGGSYEQYF. The CDR3 bases are TGCAGTCCTAGGGTAGCGGGAGGCTCCTACGAGCAGTACTTC.

The chain is built from TRBV15 and TRBJ1-5; unclear D gene. CDR3 length equals 15 residues. V lost 6 bases and J lost 1, with 13 bases in between. The germline V gene has CDR1 LNHNV and CDR2 YYDKDF (reference sequence). The CDR3 is CATRSAGPSNQPQHF. Here the CDR3 DNA reads TGTGCCACCAGGTCAGCCGGTCCGAGCAATCAGCCCCAGCATTTT.

This clonotype turned up a few times. V usage is TRBV24-1 and J usage is TRBJ2-1, with a tentative D call TRBD1 (6 bases). Looked up from germline, CDR1 is KGHDR and CDR2 is SFDVKD. The CDR3 is made up of 14 amino acids. V dropped 9 bases and J dropped 4 bases, with 15 bases sitting between them. The CDR3 DNA follows: TGTGCCACCCCTCCCGGGACAAGATACAATGAGCAGTTCTTC. Its translation is CATPPGTRYNEQFF.

The chain uses TRBV2 and TRBJ1-2, with D maybe TRBD1 (6 bases). The CDR3 sequence is 14 residues long. V lost 6 bases and J lost 1, with 12 bases in between. From germline, CDR1 is SNHLY and CDR2 FYNNEI. CDR3 nucleotides: TGTGCCAGCAGGGAGGACAGACTTAACTATGGCTACACCTTC. Translating it yields CASREDRLNYGYTF.

This chain links TRBV19 with TRBJ1-5, with 7 positions matching TRBD1. This CDR3 is 16 amino acids long. After removal of 6 bases from V and 4 bases from J, the junction contained 12 bases not matched to a gene. From germline, CDR1 is LNHDA and CDR2 SQIVND (reference sequence). DNA for the CDR3: TGTGCCAGTAGAGACAACAGGGAGGGGGCTAATCAGCCCCAGCATTTT. Translating gives CASRDNREGANQPQHF.

V usage is TRBV5-6 and J usage is TRBJ1-1; no clear D. Germline values: CDR1 SGHDT, CDR2 YYEEEE. Trimming removed 6 bases at V and 5 bases at J, with 8 bases between. This CDR3 comprises 11 residues. The CDR3 nucleotides read TGTGCCAGCACCTGGAGGACTGAAGCTTTCTTT. Translated, it gives CASTWRTEAFF.

The J gene is TRBJ2-3, the V gene TRBV7-3; TRBD2 might be the D (6 bases). CDR1 and CDR2 from the germline V gene are SGHTA and FQGTGA. The CDR3 is made up of 13 amino acids. The V end lost 5 bases, the J end lost 8 bases, and 14 bases lay between the germline ends. CDR3 sequence (DNA): TGTGCCAGCAGCCCGCAGACTAGGACTACGCAGTATTTT. This encodes CASSPQTRTTQYF.

This clonotype was picked up a small number of times. This sequence joins TRBV27 and TRBJ1-5; the D gene is possibly TRBD1 (6 bases). The CDR3 loop spans 15 amino acids. V lost 1 base, J lost 4 bases, and 11 bases lay in between. CDR1 is MNHEY, CDR2 SMNVEV, per germline (reference sequence). CDR3 sequence reads: CASSLLSGANQPQHF. The CDR3, as DNA: TGTGCCAGCAGTTTATTGTCAGGGGCAAATCAGCCCCAGCATTTT.

The table lists this clonotype with a few counts. The CDR3 here is CASSPGLAGDVQETQYF. CDR3 coding DNA: TGTGCCAGCAGTCCGGGACTAGCGGGAGACGTTCAAGAGACCCAGTACTTC. The V and J genes are TRBV6-2 or TRBV6-3 and TRBJ2-5, with TRBD2 matching 14 bases. The CDR3 is 17 amino acids. V gave up 5 bases and J gave up 2 bases; unmatched junction bases: 7. From germline, CDR1 is MNHEY and CDR2 SVGEGT.

The chain combines TRBV5-1 with TRBJ2-7, with D unclear. Germline-derived CDR1 and CDR2 are SGHRS and YFSETQ. V was cut by 0 bases and J by 1 base, with 8 bases left in between. The CDR3 length is 14 residues. CDR3 in amino acids: CASSLDWASYEQYF. CDR3 DNA sequence: TGCGCCAGCAGCTTGGATTGGGCTTCCTACGAGCAGTACTTC.

The CDR3 is CASSDSASTDTQYF. Here the CDR3 DNA reads TGTGCCAGCAGTGACTCTGCAAGCACAGATACGCAGTATTTT. The chain links TRBV6-4 to TRBJ2-3; no clear D gene. V lost 0 bases to trimming and J lost 0 bases, with 4 bases between them. The CDR3 spans 14 residues. CDR1 is MRHNA, CDR2 SNTAGT, per germline.

The chain recombines TRBV5-4 with TRBJ2-5; D might be TRBD2 (6 bases). This CDR3 contains 14 residues. The germline V gene has CDR1 SGHNT and CDR2 YYREEE (reference sequence). V was cut by 1 base and J by 7 bases, with 14 bases left in between. CDR3 DNA: TGTGCCAGCAGCTTGAGAGCTAGCGAGCGGACCCAGTACTTC. Protein product: CASSLRASERTQYF.

This clonotype qualifies as medium-sized. This CDR3 is CASLPGLGFGLQETQYF. As DNA, the CDR3 is TGTGCCAGCCTTCCCGGTTTAGGCTTCGGACTCCAAGAGACCCAGTACTTC. The V call is TRBV7-9, the J call TRBJ2-5; a weak D match, TRBD2 (5 bases). From germline, CDR1 is SEHNR and CDR2 FQNEAQ (reference sequence). V gave up 8 bases and J gave up 1 base, with 23 bases separating them. The CDR3 runs 17 residues.

This clonotype was found a few times. The V and J genes are TRBV27 and TRBJ2-7; tentative D call: TRBD2 (7 bases). This CDR3 is built from 17 residues. Germline V lookup: CDR1 MNHEY, CDR2 SMNVEV (reference sequence). V was shortened by 1 base and J by 0 bases, with 16 bases between the two germline ends. CDR3 in DNA: TGTGCCAGCAGTTTATTAGGGGGAGGGTCGAGCTCCTACGAGCAGTACTTC. It translates to CASSLLGGGSSSYEQYF.

The chain recombines TRBV6-1 with TRBJ1-5; perhaps TRBD1 as D (6 bases). The CDR3 spans 15 residues. From germline, CDR1 is MNHNS and CDR2 SASEGT. V lost 4 bases, J lost 0 bases, and 10 bases lay in between. CDR3: CASSVHRDSNQPQHF. The CDR3 DNA sequence: TGTGCCAGCAGTGTTCACAGGGATAGCAATCAGCCCCAGCATTTT.

The chain is built from TRBV15 and TRBJ1-1; TRBD1 agrees at 7 bases. V lost 5 bases to trimming and J lost 2 bases; unmatched junction nucleotides: 11. The CDR3 totals 16 residues. In germline, CDR1 is LNHNV, CDR2 YYDKDF (reference sequence). CDR3 bases: TGTGCCACCAGCGCGAATCGGGACAGACCTAACACTGAAGCTTTCTTT. Its protein product is CATSANRDRPNTEAFF. Filled out from reference TRBV15 and TRBJ1-1, the complete variable domain reads DAMVIQNPRYQVTQFGKPVTLSCSQTLNHNVMYWYQQKSSQAPKLLFHYYDKDFNNEADTPDNFQSRRPNTSFCFLDIRSPGLGDTAMYLCATSANRDRPNTEAFFGQGTRLTVV.

This clonotype has only a few counts. The V and J genes are TRBV15 and TRBJ2-7, with D possibly TRBD1 on 5 matching bases. Germline assignment: CDR1 LNHNV and CDR2 YYDKDF (reference sequence). This CDR3 region has 16 residues. The V end lost 0 bases, the J end lost 7 bases, and 19 bases lay between the germline ends. The CDR3 sequence: CATSRDSDSATLEQYF. The CDR3 DNA follows: TGTGCCACCAGCAGAGATTCAGACAGCGCTACGTTGGAGCAGTACTTC.

The chain carries TRBV29-1 and TRBJ2-7; TRBD2 matches at 13 bases. With V trimmed by 6 bases and J by 7 bases, 9 bases remained unmatched. The CDR3 runs 14 residues. CDR1 and CDR2 from the germline V gene are SQVTM and ANQGSEA. CDR3 DNA: TGCAGCGTCAGAAGACTAGCGGGGGGTCAAGAGCAGTACTTC. Amino acids: CSVRRLAGGQEQYF.

The J gene is TRBJ2-7, the V gene TRBV2, with 10 positions matching TRBD2. With V trimmed by 2 bases and J by 3 bases, 4 bases remained unmatched. In germline, CDR1 is SNHLY, CDR2 FYNNEI. This CDR3 is 15 amino acids long. CDR3 sequence: CASSEQAGGYYEQYF. The DNA for the CDR3 is TGTGCCAGCAGTGAACAAGCGGGAGGGTACTACGAGCAGTACTTC.

V gene TRBV28 combines with J gene TRBJ1-2; 9 bases are a match to TRBD1. Germline CDR1 MDHEN, CDR2 SYDVKM. J lost 2 bases, V lost 4 bases, and 2 bases had no gene match. The CDR3 consists of 14 residues. CDR3 in DNA: TGTGCCAGCAGTTGGACAGGGGCCAACTATGGCTACACCTTC. Translation gives CASSWTGANYGYTF.

The chain recombines TRBV6-1 with TRBJ2-5, with D possibly being TRBD2 (5 bases). V shed 6 bases and J shed 1 base, with 9 bases lying between them. The V gene's germline CDR1 is MNHNS and CDR2 SASEGT. This CDR3 is 13 amino acids long. CDR3: CASRGLSQETQYF. Written as DNA, the CDR3 is TGTGCCAGCAGAGGACTTTCCCAAGAGACCCAGTACTTC.

V and J are TRBV6-4 and TRBJ2-1; 10 bases match TRBD2. CDR3 length equals 18 residues. V dropped 8 bases and J dropped 0; count of bases not matched to a gene: 13. Germline lookup yields CDR1 MRHNA and CDR2 SNTAGT. CDR3 nucleotide sequence: TGTGCCAGCTCCCCGCGCTCAGGACTAGCGGTCTCCTACAATGAGCAGTTCTTC. This gives the protein CASSPRSGLAVSYNEQFF.

There are a few counts of this clonotype. The chain is built from TRBV11-2 and TRBJ2-5, with no clear D. CDR3 length: 12 amino acids. V was clipped by 6 bases and J by 4 bases, with 9 bases between them. Germline loops: CDR1 SGHAT, CDR2 FQNNGV. The CDR3 DNA follows: TGTGCCAGCAGTTTCATTCGAGAGACCCAGTACTTC. Its protein is CASSFIRETQYF.